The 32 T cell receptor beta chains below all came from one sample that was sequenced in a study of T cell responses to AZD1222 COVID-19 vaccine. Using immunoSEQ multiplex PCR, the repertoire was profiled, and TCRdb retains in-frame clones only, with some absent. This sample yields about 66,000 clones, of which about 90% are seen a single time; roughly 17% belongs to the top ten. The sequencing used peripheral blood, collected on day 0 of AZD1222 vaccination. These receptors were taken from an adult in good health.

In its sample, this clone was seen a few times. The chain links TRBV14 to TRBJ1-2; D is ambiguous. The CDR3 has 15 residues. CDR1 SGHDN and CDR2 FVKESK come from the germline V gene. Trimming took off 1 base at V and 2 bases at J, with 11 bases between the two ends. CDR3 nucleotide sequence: TGTGCCAGCAGCCAAGTTTCGGGCTGGAACTATGGCTACACCTTC. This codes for CASSQVSGWNYGYTF.

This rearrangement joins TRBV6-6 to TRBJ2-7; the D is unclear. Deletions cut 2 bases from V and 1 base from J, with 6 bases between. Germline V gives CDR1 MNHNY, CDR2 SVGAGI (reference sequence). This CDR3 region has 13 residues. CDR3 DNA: TGTGCCAGCAGTTACGGCGGTTCCTACGAGCAGTACTTC. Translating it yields CASSYGGSYEQYF.

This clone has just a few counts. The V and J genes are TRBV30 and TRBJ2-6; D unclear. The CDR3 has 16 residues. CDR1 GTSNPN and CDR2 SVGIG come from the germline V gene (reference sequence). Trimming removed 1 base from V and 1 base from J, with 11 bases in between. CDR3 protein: CAWSDQLRSGANVLTF. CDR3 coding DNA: TGTGCCTGGAGTGATCAGCTGCGGTCTGGGGCCAACGTCCTGACTTTC.

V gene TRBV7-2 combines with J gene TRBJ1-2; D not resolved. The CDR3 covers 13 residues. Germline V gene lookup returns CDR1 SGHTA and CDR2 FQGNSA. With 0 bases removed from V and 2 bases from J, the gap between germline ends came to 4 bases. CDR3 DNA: TGTGCCAGCAGCTTAGCCGGGAACTATGGCTACACCTTC. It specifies CASSLAGNYGYTF.

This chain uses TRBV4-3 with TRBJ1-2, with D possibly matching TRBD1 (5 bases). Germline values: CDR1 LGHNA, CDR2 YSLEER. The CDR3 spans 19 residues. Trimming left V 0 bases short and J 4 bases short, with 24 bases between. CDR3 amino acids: CASSQDSPRGRRAGYGYTF. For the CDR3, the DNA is TGCGCCAGCAGCCAAGATAGCCCGCGGGGACGCAGGGCTGGCTATGGCTACACCTTC.

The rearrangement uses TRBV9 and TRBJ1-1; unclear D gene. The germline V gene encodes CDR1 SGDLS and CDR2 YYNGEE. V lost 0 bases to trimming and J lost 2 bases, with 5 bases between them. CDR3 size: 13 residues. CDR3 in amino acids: CASSVGSNTEAFF. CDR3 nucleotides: TGTGCCAGCAGCGTAGGGTCCAACACTGAAGCTTTCTTT.

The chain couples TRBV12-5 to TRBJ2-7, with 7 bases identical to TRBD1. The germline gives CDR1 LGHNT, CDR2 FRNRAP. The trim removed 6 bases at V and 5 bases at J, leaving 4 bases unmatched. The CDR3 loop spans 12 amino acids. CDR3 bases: TGTGCTAGTGGAACCAGGGGGAACGAGCAGTACTTC. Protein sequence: CASGTRGNEQYF.

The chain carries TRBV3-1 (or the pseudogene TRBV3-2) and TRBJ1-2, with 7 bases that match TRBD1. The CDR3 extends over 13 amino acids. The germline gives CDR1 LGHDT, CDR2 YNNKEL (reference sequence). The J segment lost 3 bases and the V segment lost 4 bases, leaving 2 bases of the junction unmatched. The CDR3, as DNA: TGTGCCAGCAGCCGGGACAGAGACTATGGCTACACCTTC. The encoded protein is CASSRDRDYGYTF.

CDR3 sequence (DNA): TGTGCCAGCTCTCGCGACAACCACTACACCGGGGAGCTGTTTTTT. Translating gives CASSRDNHYTGELFF. The V and J genes are TRBV10-3 and TRBJ2-2; D gene ambiguous. V lost 10 bases to trimming and J lost 3 bases, with 18 bases between them. Germline V gives CDR1 ENHRY, CDR2 SYGVKD. The CDR3 spans 15 residues.

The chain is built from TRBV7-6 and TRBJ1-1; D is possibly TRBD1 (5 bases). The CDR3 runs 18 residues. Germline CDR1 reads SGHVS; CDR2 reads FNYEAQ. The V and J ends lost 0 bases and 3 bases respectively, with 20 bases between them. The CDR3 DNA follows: TGTGCCAGCAGCTTAGCAGACCGGGGGATAGGCAGGTACACTGAAGCTTTCTTT. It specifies CASSLADRGIGRYTEAFF.

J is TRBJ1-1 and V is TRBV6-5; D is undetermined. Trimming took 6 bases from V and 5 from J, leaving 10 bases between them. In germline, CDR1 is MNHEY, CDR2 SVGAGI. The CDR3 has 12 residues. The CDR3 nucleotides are TGTGCCAGCAGGTCGGTAGGGACTGAAGCTTTCTTT. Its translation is CASRSVGTEAFF.

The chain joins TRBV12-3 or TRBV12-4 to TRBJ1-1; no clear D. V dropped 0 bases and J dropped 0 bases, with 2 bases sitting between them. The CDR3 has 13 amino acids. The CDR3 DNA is TGTGCCAGCAGTTTAGCCCTGAACACTGAAGCTTTCTTT. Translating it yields CASSLALNTEAFF.

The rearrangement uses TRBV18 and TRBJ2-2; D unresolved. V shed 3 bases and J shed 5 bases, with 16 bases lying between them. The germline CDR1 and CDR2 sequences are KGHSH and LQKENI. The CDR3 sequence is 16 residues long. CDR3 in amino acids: CASSPQNPDLTGELFF. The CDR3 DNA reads TGTGCCAGCTCACCCCAGAACCCGGACCTGACCGGGGAGCTGTTTTTT.

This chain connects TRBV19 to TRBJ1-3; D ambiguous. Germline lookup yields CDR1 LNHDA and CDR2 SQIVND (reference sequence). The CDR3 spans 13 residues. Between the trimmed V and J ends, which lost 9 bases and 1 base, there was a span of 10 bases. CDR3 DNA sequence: TGTGCCAGCCCTTCTGGGTCTGGAAACACCATATATTTT. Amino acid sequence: CASPSGSGNTIYF. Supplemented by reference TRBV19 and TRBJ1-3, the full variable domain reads DGGITQSPKYLFRKEGQNVTLSCEQNLNHDAMYWYRQDPGQGLRLIYYSQIVNDFQKGDIAEGYSVSREKKESFPLTVTSAQKNPTAFYLCASPSGSGNTIYFGEGSWLTVV.

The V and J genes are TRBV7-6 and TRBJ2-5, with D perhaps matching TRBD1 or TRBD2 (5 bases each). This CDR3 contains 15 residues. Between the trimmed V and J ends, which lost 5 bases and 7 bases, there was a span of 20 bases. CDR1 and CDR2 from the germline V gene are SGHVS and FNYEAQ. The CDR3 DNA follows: TGTGCCAGCAGCACCCCGGGGCTCCCGGGTGGGACCCAGTACTTC. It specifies CASSTPGLPGGTQYF.

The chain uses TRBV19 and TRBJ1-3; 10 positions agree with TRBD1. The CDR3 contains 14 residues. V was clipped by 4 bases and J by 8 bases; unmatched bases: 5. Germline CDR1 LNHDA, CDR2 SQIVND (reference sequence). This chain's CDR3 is CASSRSGTGDTIYF. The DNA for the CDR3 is TGTGCCAGTAGTAGATCCGGGACAGGGGACACCATATATTTT.

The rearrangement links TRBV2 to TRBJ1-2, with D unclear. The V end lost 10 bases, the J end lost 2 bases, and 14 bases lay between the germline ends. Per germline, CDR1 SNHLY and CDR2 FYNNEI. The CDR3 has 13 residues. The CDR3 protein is CANPDPLNYGYTF. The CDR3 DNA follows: TGTGCCAACCCGGACCCTCTCAACTATGGCTACACCTTC.

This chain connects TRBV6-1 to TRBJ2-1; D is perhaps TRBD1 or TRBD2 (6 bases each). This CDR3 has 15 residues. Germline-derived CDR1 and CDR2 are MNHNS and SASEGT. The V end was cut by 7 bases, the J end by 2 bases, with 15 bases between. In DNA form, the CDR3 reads TGTGCCAGCATGCAGGTAGGGGGGCCCTACAATGAGCAGTTCTTC. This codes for CASMQVGGPYNEQFF.

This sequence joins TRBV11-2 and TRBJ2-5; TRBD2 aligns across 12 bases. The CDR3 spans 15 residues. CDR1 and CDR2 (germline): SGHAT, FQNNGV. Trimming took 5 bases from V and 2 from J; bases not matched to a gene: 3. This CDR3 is CASSQGTSGQETQYF. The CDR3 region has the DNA TGTGCCAGCAGCCAAGGGACTAGCGGGCAAGAGACCCAGTACTTC.

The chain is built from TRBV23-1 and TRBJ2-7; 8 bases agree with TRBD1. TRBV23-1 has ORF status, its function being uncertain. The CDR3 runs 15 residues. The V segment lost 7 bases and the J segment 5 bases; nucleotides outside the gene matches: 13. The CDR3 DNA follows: TGCGCCAGCACTATATCGGACAGGGAGATCGACGAGCAGTACTTC. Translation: CASTISDREIDEQYF.

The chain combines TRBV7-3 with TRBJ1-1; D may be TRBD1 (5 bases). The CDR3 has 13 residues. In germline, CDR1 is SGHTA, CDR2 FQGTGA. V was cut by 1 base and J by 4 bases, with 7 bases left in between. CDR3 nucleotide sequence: TGTGCCAGCAGCTTAATGGGGGGCACTGAAGCTTTCTTT. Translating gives CASSLMGGTEAFF.

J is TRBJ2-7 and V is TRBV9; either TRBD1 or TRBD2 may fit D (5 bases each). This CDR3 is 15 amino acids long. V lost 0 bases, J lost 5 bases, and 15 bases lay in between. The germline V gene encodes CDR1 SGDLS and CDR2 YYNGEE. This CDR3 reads CASSVAGAPSNEQYF. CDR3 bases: TGTGCCAGCAGCGTAGCCGGGGCGCCCAGCAACGAGCAGTACTTC. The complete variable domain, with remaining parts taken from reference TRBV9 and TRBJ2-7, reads DSGVTQTPKHLITATGQRVTLRCSPRSGDLSVYWYQQSLDQGLQFLIQYYNGEERAKGNILERFSAQQFPDLHSELNLSSLELGDSALYFCASSVAGAPSNEQYFGPGTRLTVT.

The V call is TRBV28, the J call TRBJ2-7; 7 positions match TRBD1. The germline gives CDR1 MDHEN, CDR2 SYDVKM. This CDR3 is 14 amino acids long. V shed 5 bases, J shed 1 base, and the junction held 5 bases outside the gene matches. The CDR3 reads CASSPSGGSYEQYF. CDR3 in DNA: TGTGCCAGCAGTCCCTCAGGGGGATCCTACGAGCAGTACTTC.

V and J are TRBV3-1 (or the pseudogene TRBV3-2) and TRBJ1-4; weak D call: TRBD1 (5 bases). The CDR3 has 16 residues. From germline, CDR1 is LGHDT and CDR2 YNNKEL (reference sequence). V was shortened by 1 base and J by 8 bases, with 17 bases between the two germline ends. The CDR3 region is CASSQGRWGEGEKLFF. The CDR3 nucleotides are TGTGCCAGCAGCCAAGGCCGGTGGGGAGAGGGGGAAAAACTGTTTTTT.

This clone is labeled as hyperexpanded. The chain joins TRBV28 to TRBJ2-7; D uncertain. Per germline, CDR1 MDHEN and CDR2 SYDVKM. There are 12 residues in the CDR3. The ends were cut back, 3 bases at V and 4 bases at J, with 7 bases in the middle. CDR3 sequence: CASSFVGYEQYF. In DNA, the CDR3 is TGTGCCAGCAGTTTCGTGGGGTACGAGCAGTACTTC.

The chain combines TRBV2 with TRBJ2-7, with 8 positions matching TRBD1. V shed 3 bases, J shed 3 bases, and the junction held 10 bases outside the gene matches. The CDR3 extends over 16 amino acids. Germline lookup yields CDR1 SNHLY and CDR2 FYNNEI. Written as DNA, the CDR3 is TGTGCCAGCAGTGAGTTAAGGTCAGGGGGCAACTACGAGCAGTACTTC. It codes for CASSELRSGGNYEQYF.

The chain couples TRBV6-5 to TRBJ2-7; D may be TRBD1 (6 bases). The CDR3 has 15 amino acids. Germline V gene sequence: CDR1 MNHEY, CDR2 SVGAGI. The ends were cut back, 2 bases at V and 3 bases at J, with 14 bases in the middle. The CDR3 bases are TGTGCCAGCAGTTACCCCGGACAGAGGATCTACGAGCAGTACTTC. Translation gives CASSYPGQRIYEQYF.

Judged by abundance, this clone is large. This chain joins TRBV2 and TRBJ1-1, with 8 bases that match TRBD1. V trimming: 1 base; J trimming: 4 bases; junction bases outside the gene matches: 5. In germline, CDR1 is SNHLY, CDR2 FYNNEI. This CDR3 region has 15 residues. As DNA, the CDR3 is TGTGCCAGCAGTGAAGACAGGGGGTCGGGCACTGAAGCTTTCTTT. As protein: CASSEDRGSGTEAFF.

DNA for the CDR3: TGTGCCAGCAGTTTAGGCAGGGGAGGCACTGAAGCTTTCTTT. Amino acids: CASSLGRGGTEAFF. V and J are TRBV27 and TRBJ1-1; weak D call: TRBD1 (6 bases). V was trimmed by 2 bases and J by 4 bases, leaving 11 bases between them. This CDR3 contains 14 residues. Germline V lookup: CDR1 MNHEY, CDR2 SMNVEV (reference sequence).

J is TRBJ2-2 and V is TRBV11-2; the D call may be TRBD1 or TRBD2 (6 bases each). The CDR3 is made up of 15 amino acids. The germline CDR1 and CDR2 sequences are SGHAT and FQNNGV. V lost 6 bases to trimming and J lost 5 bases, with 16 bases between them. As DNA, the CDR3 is TGTGCCAGCAGTCAGACCAGGGGAGGTACCGGGGAGCTGTTTTTT. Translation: CASSQTRGGTGELFF.

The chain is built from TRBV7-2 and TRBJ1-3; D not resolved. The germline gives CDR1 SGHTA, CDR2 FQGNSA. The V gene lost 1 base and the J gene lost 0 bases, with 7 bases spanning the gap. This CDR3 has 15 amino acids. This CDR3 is CASSLGRFSGNTIYF. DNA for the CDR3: TGTGCCAGCAGCTTAGGCCGGTTCTCTGGAAACACCATATATTTT.

This CDR3 reads CASSSAGRTDTQYF. In DNA, the CDR3 is TGTGCCAGCAGCTCCGCAGGGAGGACAGATACGCAGTATTTT. The J gene is TRBJ2-3, the V gene TRBV7-8, with TRBD2 as a possible D gene (6 bases). Trimming pared 4 bases from V and 3 bases from J, leaving 11 bases between. Germline loops: CDR1 SGHVS, CDR2 FQNEAQ. The CDR3 totals 14 residues.